These 25 T cell receptor beta chains were sequenced from one sample in a study of PD-1 blockade in classical Hodgkin lymphoma. Repertoires were generated with immunoSEQ multiplex PCR, while TCRdb's copy carries only in-frame clones and drops some. The data contain fewer than 80,000 clones, over 70% of them singletons. Every one of the patients relapsed after autologous stem cell transplantation (brentuximab vedotin exposure was variable). The material was peripheral blood mononuclear cells (PBMCs), obtained before the second cycle of nivolumab. The receptor source for this set is a human donor with classical Hodgkin lymphoma.

The chain employs TRBV5-1 and TRBJ1-1, with D possibly matching TRBD1 (5 bases). Trimming removed 0 bases at V and 1 base at J, with 10 bases between. Germline CDR1 and CDR2: SGHRS and YFSETQ. The CDR3 spans 15 residues. The CDR3 spells CASSLVRGANTEAFF. In nucleotides, the CDR3 is TGCGCCAGCAGCTTGGTCCGGGGCGCGAACACTGAAGCTTTCTTT.

This clone was recorded only once. CDR3 in amino acids: CASSLFPGQNSPLHF. The CDR3 nucleotides are TGTGCCAGCAGCTTATTTCCGGGACAGAATTCACCCCTCCACTTT. This chain uses TRBV7-8 with TRBJ1-6; 7 nucleotides match TRBD1. Germline values: CDR1 SGHVS, CDR2 FQNEAQ. The CDR3 spans 15 residues. V lost 2 bases, J lost 7 bases, and 5 bases stayed unmatched.

The chain recombines TRBV2 with TRBJ2-7; 8 positions match TRBD2. The germline V gene has CDR1 SNHLY and CDR2 FYNNEI. The CDR3 has 14 residues. V lost 7 bases and J lost 3; bases outside the gene matches: 8. The CDR3 loop is CASTIAGTRYEQYF. Written as DNA, the CDR3 is TGTGCCAGCACTATAGCGGGGACGCGCTACGAGCAGTACTTC.

J is TRBJ1-3 and V is TRBV28, with TRBD1 as a possible D gene (5 bases). CDR1 and CDR2 (germline): MDHEN, SYDVKM. The CDR3 is made up of 16 amino acids. Trimming took 3 bases from V and 0 from J, leaving 12 bases between them. CDR3 sequence (DNA): TGTGCCAGCAGTTTGGGGGATTCCTTCTCTGGAAACACCATATATTTT. Its protein product is CASSLGDSFSGNTIYF.

The chain is built from TRBV18 and TRBJ2-3; 8 nucleotides agree with TRBD2. The CDR3 is 15 residues long. From germline, CDR1 is KGHSH and CDR2 LQKENI. V shed 3 bases, J shed 0 bases, and the junction held 2 bases outside the gene matches. CDR3 amino acids: CASSPGGRSTDTQYF. DNA for the CDR3: TGTGCCAGCTCACCGGGCGGGAGGAGCACAGATACGCAGTATTTT.

Written as DNA, the CDR3 is TGTGCCAGCAGCCCGACAGGGGGCGTTACTAATGAAAAACTGTTTTTT. Translation gives CASSPTGGVTNEKLFF. The chain is built from TRBV7-6 and TRBJ1-4, with 10 bases matching TRBD1. Trimming cost V 5 bases and J 2 bases; bases outside gene matches: 5. The CDR3 covers 16 residues. CDR1 is SGHVS, CDR2 FNYEAQ, per germline. Complete variable domain (other parts from reference TRBV7-6 and TRBJ1-4): GAGVSQSPRYKVTKRGQDVALRCDPISGHVSLYWYRQALGQGPEFLTYFNYEAQQDKSGLPNDRFSAERPEGSISTLTIQRTEQRDSAMYRCASSPTGGVTNEKLFFGSGTQLSVL.

The chain joins TRBV30 to TRBJ1-1; weak D call: TRBD1 (5 bases). Germline V lookup: CDR1 GTSNPN, CDR2 SVGIG (reference sequence). Trimming took off 1 base at V and 11 bases at J, with 14 bases between the two ends. The CDR3 runs to 12 residues. The CDR3 spells CAWSALGGSAFF. The CDR3 coding sequence is TGTGCCTGGAGTGCCCTGGGGGGATCGGCTTTCTTT.

V is TRBV6-1 and J is TRBJ1-1; the match to TRBD1 covers 8 bases. Germline CDR1 reads MNHNS; CDR2 reads SASEGT. After removal of 6 bases from V and 1 base from J, the junction contained 4 bases not matched to a gene. The CDR3 runs 14 residues. The CDR3 DNA reads as TGTGCCAGCAGGAAGACAGGGGCGAACACTGAAGCTTTCTTT. Translated, it gives CASRKTGANTEAFF.

This clone was observed at least ten times. The chain links TRBV5-1 to TRBJ1-2; D is ambiguous. CDR3 size: 14 residues. The germline gives CDR1 SGHRS, CDR2 YFSETQ. V shed 2 bases and J shed 8 bases, with 16 bases lying between them. DNA of the CDR3: TGCGCCAGCAGCTTAGGGCAGACACTAGTGGGCTACACCTTC. Residues: CASSLGQTLVGYTF.

This chain links TRBV7-9 with TRBJ2-5; the D is unclear. V lost 1 base, J lost 3 bases, and 9 bases lay in between. The CDR3 length is 14 residues. Germline V gene lookup returns CDR1 SEHNR and CDR2 FQNEAQ (reference sequence). DNA for the CDR3: TGTGCCAGCAGCTTAGGAAGGCCAAAAGAGACCCAGTACTTC. As protein: CASSLGRPKETQYF.

The chain combines TRBV7-8 with TRBJ2-3, with TRBD1 matching 9 bases. Losses at the gene ends were 4 bases for V and 0 bases for J; bases not matched to a gene: 2. Germline CDR1 reads SGHVS; CDR2 reads FQNEAQ. The CDR3 has 15 amino acids. CDR3 region: CASSYDRGSTDTQYF. The CDR3 bases are TGTGCCAGCAGCTACGACAGGGGGAGCACAGATACGCAGTATTTT. Together with reference TRBV7-8 and TRBJ2-3, the CDR3 gives the full variable domain: GAGVSQSPRYKVAKRGQDVALRCDPISGHVSLFWYQQALGQGPEFLTYFQNEAQLDKSGLPSDRFFAERPEGSVSTLKIQRTQQEDSAVYLCASSYDRGSTDTQYFGPGTRLTVL.

This sequence joins TRBV6-5 and TRBJ1-1; possibly TRBD1 for D (5 bases). From germline, CDR1 is MNHEY and CDR2 SVGAGI. With 7 bases removed from V and 4 bases from J, the gap between germline ends came to 16 bases. This CDR3 has 14 residues. DNA of the CDR3: TGTGCCAGCACCCTTACGAGGGGAATCACTGAAGCTTTCTTT. Amino acids: CASTLTRGITEAFF.

The rearrangement joins TRBV6-1 to TRBJ2-3, with unresolved D. Looked up from germline, CDR1 is MNHNS and CDR2 is SASEGT. The CDR3 is made up of 12 amino acids. V was shortened by 7 bases and J by 2 bases, with 7 bases between the two germline ends. The CDR3 DNA reads TGTGCCAGCAAAACCTACACAGATACGCAGTATTTT. Translation: CASKTYTDTQYF.

This clone appeared a few times. The chain joins TRBV7-3 to TRBJ2-2; 7 nucleotides agree with TRBD1. The germline V gene encodes CDR1 SGHTA and CDR2 FQGTGA. This CDR3 is built from 15 residues. V lost 5 bases to trimming and J lost 5 bases; unmatched junction nucleotides: 8. The CDR3: CASSLSGGGTGELFF. The CDR3 bases are TGTGCCAGCAGCCTCTCAGGGGGTGGAACCGGGGAGCTGTTTTTT. The full variable domain, rest sourced from reference TRBV7-3 and TRBJ2-2, is GAGVSQTPSNKVTEKGKYVELRCDPISGHTALYWYRQSLGQGPEFLIYFQGTGAADDSGLPNDRFFAVRPEGSVSTLKIQRTERGDSAVYLCASSLSGGGTGELFFGEGSRLTVL.

V usage is TRBV5-1 and J usage is TRBJ2-1; 11 positions agree with TRBD1. V gave up 4 bases and J gave up 6 bases; unmatched junction bases: 3. The germline CDR1 and CDR2 sequences are SGHRS and YFSETQ. CDR3 length equals 14 residues. The CDR3 protein is CASSHGQGANEQFF. The CDR3 coding sequence is TGCGCCAGCAGCCACGGACAGGGGGCCAATGAGCAGTTCTTC.

The chain uses TRBV30 and TRBJ1-2; TRBD1 matches 7 bases. Germline lookup yields CDR1 GTSNPN and CDR2 SVGIG (reference sequence). Losses at the gene ends were 4 bases for V and 4 bases for J; bases not matched to a gene: 15. The CDR3 totals 16 residues. The CDR3 DNA reads as TGTGCCTGGATCACACTCGACAGGGTCCTCCCCTATGGCTACACCTTC. Its protein product is CAWITLDRVLPYGYTF.

The rearrangement joins TRBV7-2 to TRBJ2-7; 7 bases are shared with TRBD2. Germline V gene data show CDR1 as SGHTA and CDR2 as FQGNSA. Trimming at V came to 4 bases and at J to 6 bases, leaving 3 bases not matched to a gene. CDR3 length: 12 residues. CDR3 DNA sequence: TGTGCCAGCAGCTGGGGGGGAGTCGAGCAGTACTTC. As protein: CASSWGGVEQYF.

A single count supports this clone. The J gene is TRBJ1-1, the V gene TRBV13, with TRBD1 as a possible D gene (5 bases). Trimming removed 3 bases at V and 5 bases at J, with 10 bases between. The CDR3 extends over 13 amino acids. Looked up from germline, CDR1 is PRHDT and CDR2 is FYEKMQ (reference sequence). The CDR3 region has the DNA TGTGCCAGCAGCTTTCGGGGGGGAACTGAAGCTTTCTTT. Translating gives CASSFRGGTEAFF.

This chain links TRBV5-1 with TRBJ2-2; the D gene is possibly TRBD1 (6 bases). From germline, CDR1 is SGHRS and CDR2 YFSETQ. CDR3 length: 16 residues. Trimming stripped 0 bases from V and 2 bases from J, with 11 bases between. This CDR3 is CASSLGDRRNTGELFF. CDR3 bases: TGCGCCAGCAGCTTGGGTGACAGGCGAAACACCGGGGAGCTGTTTTTT.

The chain employs TRBV11-2 and TRBJ1-3; D is uncertain. V was trimmed by 6 bases and J by 0 bases, leaving 12 bases between them. Per germline, CDR1 SGHAT and CDR2 FQNNGV. The length of the CDR3 is 15 residues. CDR3: CASRAQDYSGNTIYF. DNA for the CDR3: TGTGCCAGCAGAGCGCAGGACTACTCTGGAAACACCATATATTTT.

This clone occurred once. The rearrangement joins TRBV11-2 to TRBJ2-1; D is unclear. Trimming took off 5 bases at V and 1 base at J, with 15 bases between the two ends. This CDR3 region has 16 residues. The germline V gene encodes CDR1 SGHAT and CDR2 FQNNGV. The CDR3 region is CASSPFSAASYNEQFF. The CDR3 DNA is TGTGCCAGCAGCCCTTTTTCGGCGGCTTCCTACAATGAGCAGTTCTTC.

This clone was counted ten times or more. V gene TRBV18 combines with J gene TRBJ2-6; D gene ambiguous. Germline CDR1 KGHSH, CDR2 LQKENI. Deletions cut 1 base from V and 0 bases from J, with 7 bases between. This CDR3 is built from 16 residues. CDR3 region: CASSPLISSGANVLTF. The CDR3 DNA follows: TGTGCCAGCTCACCACTTATCAGCTCTGGGGCCAACGTCCTGACTTTC.

This clone occurred a few times. This rearrangement joins TRBV18 to TRBJ1-1; D might be TRBD1 (6 bases). Trimming removed 2 bases at V and 4 bases at J, with 14 bases between. CDR3 length equals 15 residues. Germline V gene lookup returns CDR1 KGHSH and CDR2 LQKENI. The CDR3 is CASSPSQVRGTEAFF. CDR3 DNA: TGTGCCAGCTCACCAAGCCAGGTCAGGGGCACTGAAGCTTTCTTT.

The rearrangement links TRBV6-6 to TRBJ2-3, with 8 bases lining up with TRBD2. V dropped 7 bases and J dropped 5; count of bases not matched to a gene: 11. Germline CDR1 reads MNHNY; CDR2 reads SVGAGI (reference sequence). The CDR3 is 15 amino acids. CDR3 region: CASNPASGGRDTQYF. The CDR3 coding sequence is TGTGCCAGCAACCCTGCAAGCGGGGGAAGAGATACGCAGTATTTT.

This chain uses TRBV19 with TRBJ1-2, with 12 bases identical to TRBD1. The germline V gene has CDR1 LNHDA and CDR2 SQIVND (reference sequence). The length of the CDR3 is 14 residues. Losses at the gene ends were 6 bases for V and 6 bases for J; bases not matched to a gene: 5. CDR3 protein: CASRGRDRGHGYTF. Here the CDR3 DNA reads TGTGCCAGTAGAGGACGGGACAGGGGGCATGGCTACACCTTC.